This T cell receptor (beta chain) appears in the sequencing data of a study of CD8 T cells in ankylosing spondylitis. Regarding the study as a whole: Reportedly, significant enrichment of disease-linked clones occurred in matched ankylosing spondylitis synovial fluid. Certain motif variants had earlier been reported in reactive arthritis synovial fluid and blood. Made up of about eight highly homologous variants, a TCR beta motif appeared characteristic of ankylosing spondylitis blood.

TCRdb reanalysed the 5' RACE reads using MiXCR and keeps one entry per CDR3 protein. Among approximately 300,000 distinct CDR3 sequences listed, about 20% were seen once. Points on this clonotype: Antigen specificity is unknown.

The CDR3 is 12 amino acids. CDR1 and CDR2 from the germline V gene are MDHEN and SYDVKM. Trimming at V came to 5 bases and at J to 9 bases, leaving 4 bases not matched to a gene. This clonotype was sampled from a male donor with ankylosing spondylitis or in good health (not recorded which). The chain links TRBV28 to TRBJ2-7; TRBD2 matches 10 bases. Sample: blood, either unsorted or a sorted T cell fraction (not recorded which). CDR3 region: CASSQGLAAQYV. The CDR3 nucleotides read TGTGCCAGCAGTCAAGGACTAGCGGCGCAGTACGTC.